The 29 T cell receptor beta chains below all came from one sample that was sequenced in a study of blood T cell repertoires in COVID-19. Profiling relied on immunoSEQ multiplex PCR, and the TCRdb table lists in-frame clones only, not all of them. The sample shows tens of thousands of clones, approximately 76% of them seen only once. Sequences were obtained from peripheral blood. These receptor sequences come from a man between 70 and 80 years old with active or convalescent COVID-19.

The chain combines TRBV29-1 with TRBJ2-3; no reliable D call. The CDR3 extends over 13 amino acids. Germline V gene sequence: CDR1 SQVTM, CDR2 ANQGSEA. V dropped 3 bases and J dropped 0 bases, with 7 bases sitting between them. The CDR3 DNA reads TGCAGCGTTGATGCGTCCAGCACAGATACGCAGTATTTT. It specifies CSVDASSTDTQYF.

The CDR3 region is CANQFRQTRLCNQPQHF. The CDR3 DNA sequence: TGCGCCAATCAGTTTCGACAGACCCGCTTGTGCAATCAGCCCCAGCATTTT. The chain is built from TRBV4-1 and TRBJ1-5, with TRBD1 as a possible D gene (5 bases). Germline CDR1 is MGHRA and CDR2 is YSYEKL. V lost 10 bases and J 2 bases, leaving 24 bases between the germline ends. The CDR3 covers 17 residues.

The chain couples TRBV11-2 to TRBJ1-1; D possibly corresponds to TRBD1 (5 bases). The CDR3 is 13 residues long. The V end was cut by 3 bases, the J end by 7 bases, with 12 bases between. Germline assignment: CDR1 SGHAT and CDR2 FQNNGV. CDR3 in amino acids: CASSLRGSGEAFF. CDR3 DNA: TGTGCCAGCAGCTTGCGGGGCTCAGGTGAAGCTTTCTTT.

V is TRBV12-5 and J is TRBJ1-1, with no clear D. This CDR3 is 16 amino acids long. Per the germline V gene, CDR1 is LGHNT and CDR2 is FRNRAP. Trimming took 7 bases from V and 1 from J, leaving 19 bases between them. The CDR3 nucleotides are TGTGCTAGTGCAGGTGCTGTCTCCAATCGGAACACTGAAGCTTTCTTT. Translated, it gives CASAGAVSNRNTEAFF. The full variable domain, its missing parts supplied by reference TRBV12-5 and TRBJ1-1, is DARVTQTPRHKVTEMGQEVTMRCQPILGHNTVFWYRQTMMQGLELLAYFRNRAPLDDSGMPKDRFSAEMPDATLATLKIQPSEPRDSAVYFCASAGAVSNRNTEAFFGQGTRLTVV.

This clone is a singleton in its sample. The chain couples TRBV9 to TRBJ2-3, with D maybe TRBD2 (6 bases). With 0 bases removed from V and 2 bases from J, the gap between germline ends came to 10 bases. The CDR3 is 15 residues long. The germline gives CDR1 SGDLS, CDR2 YYNGEE. CDR3: CASSVAAGPTDTQYF. CDR3 nucleotide sequence: TGTGCCAGCAGCGTAGCCGCGGGACCCACAGATACGCAGTATTTT.

This chain connects TRBV5-1 to TRBJ1-4, with TRBD1 matching over 10 bases. V lost 4 bases to trimming and J lost 4 bases; unmatched junction nucleotides: 7. Germline values: CDR1 SGHRS, CDR2 YFSETQ. The length of the CDR3 is 16 residues. The CDR3 here is CASSPGTGAGNEKLFF. For the CDR3, the DNA is TGCGCCAGCAGCCCCGGGACAGGGGCTGGTAATGAAAAACTGTTTTTT. Combining the CDR3 with reference TRBV5-1 and TRBJ1-4 gives the whole variable domain KAGVTQTPRYLIKTRGQQVTLSCSPISGHRSVSWYQQTPGQGLQFLFEYFSETQRNKGNFPGRFSGRQFSNSRSEMNVSTLELGDSALYLCASSPGTGAGNEKLFFGSGTQLSVL.

The V and J genes are TRBV19 and TRBJ2-5, with D unresolved. The CDR3 is made up of 14 amino acids. The germline V gene encodes CDR1 LNHDA and CDR2 SQIVND (reference sequence). V was cut by 2 bases and J by 1 base, with 8 bases left in between. The chain's CDR3 is CASSIRLLQETQYF. For the CDR3, the DNA is TGTGCCAGTAGTATACGACTCCTCCAAGAGACCCAGTACTTC.

V usage is TRBV5-1 and J usage is TRBJ2-7; TRBD1 matches at 7 bases. This CDR3 has 14 residues. J lost 7 bases, V lost 5 bases, and 12 bases had no gene match. Germline-derived CDR1 and CDR2 are SGHRS and YFSETQ. CDR3: CASRVPGQRREQYF. CDR3 in DNA: TGCGCCAGCAGAGTCCCGGGACAGCGAAGGGAGCAGTACTTC. The variable domain in full, completed from reference TRBV5-1 and TRBJ2-7, reads KAGVTQTPRYLIKTRGQQVTLSCSPISGHRSVSWYQQTPGQGLQFLFEYFSETQRNKGNFPGRFSGRQFSNSRSEMNVSTLELGDSALYLCASRVPGQRREQYFGPGTRLTVT.

The chain is built from TRBV2 and TRBJ1-4; D perhaps matches TRBD1 (6 bases). Trimming removed 8 bases at V and 6 bases at J, with 19 bases between. The CDR3 length is 15 residues. Germline CDR1 reads SNHLY; CDR2 reads FYNNEI. The CDR3 sequence is CASAPPGALDEKLFF. CDR3 coding DNA: TGTGCCAGCGCCCCCCCAGGGGCTTTGGATGAAAAACTGTTTTTT.

This clone was counted between two and nine times. The genes are TRBV3-1 (or the pseudogene TRBV3-2) and TRBJ2-1; 7 nucleotides agree with TRBD1. The CDR3 consists of 14 residues. The ends lost 10 bases at V and 5 bases at J; junction bases unmatched: 11. Germline CDR1 reads LGHDT; CDR2 reads YNNKEL (reference sequence). The CDR3 DNA reads TGTGCCACTAAAGGACAGGTCGGCAACAATGAGCAGTTCTTC. This codes for CATKGQVGNNEQFF.

This clone appeared a few times. This chain joins TRBV19 and TRBJ1-6; D might be TRBD1 (6 bases). This CDR3 is 15 amino acids long. Germline V gives CDR1 LNHDA, CDR2 SQIVND (reference sequence). Trimming took 2 bases from V and 9 from J, leaving 14 bases between them. CDR3 DNA sequence: TGTGCCAGTAGTATACGGCCGACAGGTGGTTCACCCCTCCACTTT. This translates into CASSIRPTGGSPLHF.

CDR3 loop: CASSRTSGGVSSYNEQFF. CDR3 nucleotide sequence: TGTGCCAGCAGTCGGACTAGCGGGGGAGTTAGCTCCTACAATGAGCAGTTCTTC. This chain links TRBV6-6 with TRBJ2-1, with 13 positions matching TRBD2. The germline V gene has CDR1 MNHNY and CDR2 SVGAGI (reference sequence). Trimming took 5 bases from V and 0 from J; bases not matched to a gene: 7. The length of the CDR3 is 18 residues.

This clone appeared a single time. The chain employs TRBV3-1 (or the pseudogene TRBV3-2) and TRBJ2-1; tentatively, D is TRBD1 (5 bases). Germline V gene data show CDR1 as LGHDT and CDR2 as YNNKEL (reference sequence). The CDR3 has 16 residues. V was pared by 4 bases and J by 4 bases, with 17 bases between. CDR3 region: CASSRSTAGHYNEQFF. DNA of the CDR3: TGTGCCAGCAGCCGGTCGACAGCTGGACATTACAATGAGCAGTTCTTC.

This clone was recorded only once. V gene TRBV7-8 combines with J gene TRBJ1-1; a possible D gene is TRBD1 (5 bases). This CDR3 spans 15 amino acids. The germline gives CDR1 SGHVS, CDR2 FQNEAQ. Between the trimmed V and J ends, which lost 5 bases and 3 bases, there was a span of 16 bases. The CDR3: CASSPRGGGYTEAFF. The CDR3, as DNA: TGTGCCAGCAGCCCCCGGGGGGGAGGGTACACTGAAGCTTTCTTT.

This chain joins TRBV5-1 and TRBJ1-1, with D unresolved. The V and J ends lost 8 bases and 0 bases respectively, with 8 bases between them. Germline CDR1 and CDR2: SGHRS and YFSETQ. The CDR3 sequence is 12 residues long. CDR3: CASWGVNTEAFF. For the CDR3, the DNA is TGCGCCAGTTGGGGAGTGAACACTGAAGCTTTCTTT.

The rearrangement links TRBV5-6 to TRBJ2-7; D unclear. Trimming cost V 0 bases and J 6 bases, with 10 bases left between them. Per germline, CDR1 SGHDT and CDR2 YYEEEE. The length of the CDR3 is 13 residues. The DNA for the CDR3 is TGTGCCAGCAGCTTGGGTGGAGCCGGCGAGCAGTACTTC. Translating it yields CASSLGGAGEQYF.

This clone appeared once. The CDR3 loop reads CASSFDRGTPEQYF. CDR3 bases: TGTGCCAGCAGCTTCGACAGGGGCACTCCCGAGCAGTACTTC. The chain links TRBV3-1 (or the pseudogene TRBV3-2) to TRBJ2-7, with 8 bases identical to TRBD1. The CDR3 totals 14 residues. The germline V gene encodes CDR1 LGHDT and CDR2 YNNKEL (reference sequence). The V gene end was trimmed by 5 bases and the J gene end by 6 bases; junction bases not matched to a gene: 9.

The V call is TRBV14, the J call TRBJ1-1; D is unclear. The CDR3 is made up of 13 amino acids. From germline, CDR1 is SGHDN and CDR2 FVKESK. Between the trimmed V and J ends, which lost 5 bases and 1 base, there was a span of 8 bases. This CDR3 is CASSGQSNTEAFF. CDR3 bases: TGTGCCAGCAGCGGTCAGTCGAACACTGAAGCTTTCTTT.

CDR3 in DNA: TGCGCCAGCAGCGCAGGGACAGGGAGGACTGAAGCTTTCTTT. Its protein product is CASSAGTGRTEAFF. The chain couples TRBV5-1 to TRBJ1-1, with 9 nucleotides matching TRBD1. The J segment lost 5 bases and the V segment lost 4 bases, leaving 6 bases of the junction unmatched. The CDR3 sequence is 14 residues long. The germline V gene has CDR1 SGHRS and CDR2 YFSETQ.

The chain combines TRBV11-2 with TRBJ2-3; tentative D call: TRBD1 (5 bases). Germline V gene lookup returns CDR1 SGHAT and CDR2 FQNNGV. Trimming cost V 3 bases and J 5 bases, with 9 bases left between them. The CDR3 runs to 13 residues. The CDR3, as DNA: TGTGCCAGCAGCTTTCAGGGCGGAGATACGCAGTATTTT. Translated: CASSFQGGDTQYF.

This sequence joins TRBV6-5 and TRBJ1-1, with D maybe TRBD1 (5 bases). Germline CDR1 MNHEY, CDR2 SVGAGI. Trimming pared 5 bases from V and 0 bases from J, leaving 10 bases between. The CDR3 extends over 14 amino acids. The CDR3 is CASSPTGMNTEAFF. The CDR3 coding sequence is TGTGCCAGCAGTCCCACAGGAATGAACACTGAAGCTTTCTTT.

The chain recombines TRBV28 with TRBJ1-2, with D perhaps TRBD1 (6 bases). V gave up 4 bases and J gave up 4 bases, with 10 bases separating them. The length of the CDR3 is 13 residues. CDR1 and CDR2 (germline): MDHEN, SYDVKM. The CDR3 here is CASSSTGFYGYTF. CDR3 coding DNA: TGTGCCAGCAGTTCCACAGGGTTCTATGGCTACACCTTC.

This sequence joins TRBV5-1 and TRBJ1-2; a possible D gene is TRBD1 (5 bases). The CDR3 has 15 residues. The ends were cut back, 1 base at V and 7 bases at J, with 17 bases in the middle. The germline CDR1 and CDR2 sequences are SGHRS and YFSETQ. CDR3 sequence (DNA): TGCGCCAGCAGCTTGAGTCCAGGGCAAGAGAGTGGCTACACCTTC. Translated: CASSLSPGQESGYTF. The whole variable domain, filled in from reference TRBV5-1 and TRBJ1-2, reads KAGVTQTPRYLIKTRGQQVTLSCSPISGHRSVSWYQQTPGQGLQFLFEYFSETQRNKGNFPGRFSGRQFSNSRSEMNVSTLELGDSALYLCASSLSPGQESGYTFGSGTRLTVV.

V gene TRBV7-6 combines with J gene TRBJ2-3, with 8 bases fitting TRBD1. The CDR3 contains 16 residues. J was trimmed by 2 bases and V by 1 base; bases with no gene match: 5. Looked up from germline, CDR1 is SGHVS and CDR2 is FNYEAQ. Here the CDR3 DNA reads TGTGCCAGCAGCTTAGGGACAGGGATAAACACAGATACGCAGTATTTT. Translated: CASSLGTGINTDTQYF.

The J gene is TRBJ1-2, the V gene TRBV3-1 (or the pseudogene TRBV3-2); TRBD1 aligns across 7 bases. CDR1 is LGHDT, CDR2 YNNKEL, per germline (reference sequence). The CDR3 runs to 14 residues. J gave up 7 bases and V 3 bases, and 8 bases lay outside the gene matches. The CDR3 sequence: CASSQGDREAGYTF. In DNA, the CDR3 is TGTGCCAGCAGCCAGGGCGACAGGGAAGCTGGCTACACCTTC.

The chain has TRBV6-1 and TRBJ2-1; 9 nucleotides match TRBD2. The CDR3 is 17 amino acids. Germline V gene sequence: CDR1 MNHNS, CDR2 SASEGT. The V gene end was trimmed by 2 bases and the J gene end by 3 bases; junction bases not matched to a gene: 8. CDR3 in DNA: TGTGCCAGCAGTGAACCTCTTCTAGCGGGGAGCTACAATGAGCAGTTCTTC. Amino acids: CASSEPLLAGSYNEQFF.

The table lists this clone with a few counts. The CDR3 bases are TGTGCCAGCGGGGGGGGAGAAGAGACCCAGTACTTC. Its translation: CASGGGEETQYF. The V and J genes are TRBV6-5 and TRBJ2-5; the match to TRBD2 covers 7 bases. V shed 8 bases and J 3 bases; nucleotides not matched to a gene: 3. The CDR3 runs 12 residues. Germline V gene sequence: CDR1 MNHEY, CDR2 SVGAGI.

V gene TRBV11-3 combines with J gene TRBJ2-3; TRBD2 matches 8 bases. Germline loops: CDR1 SGHNT, CDR2 YENEEA. Trimming cost V 5 bases and J 6 bases; bases outside gene matches: 10. The CDR3 sequence is 15 residues long. CDR3 residues: CASSTGSSGPDTQYF. The CDR3 nucleotides are TGTGCCAGCAGCACGGGGTCTAGCGGGCCTGATACGCAGTATTTT.

This clone was detected only once. The chain is built from TRBV7-9 and TRBJ2-3, with 10 bases matching TRBD1. After removal of 4 bases from V and 5 bases from J, the junction contained 9 bases not matched to a gene. From germline, CDR1 is SEHNR and CDR2 FQNEAQ (reference sequence). This CDR3 is built from 16 residues. CDR3 sequence reads: CASSSGLTGGLDTQYF. CDR3 DNA: TGTGCCAGCAGCTCGGGGCTGACAGGGGGCTTAGATACGCAGTATTTT.